Listed below are T cell receptor beta chains from one sample, sequenced in a study of blood T cell repertoires in COVID-19. Profiled with immunoSEQ multiplex PCR; TCRdb holds only in-frame clones, not every one. The table records 200,000 to 300,000 clones, less than 90% of them present only once. The specimen was peripheral blood. The receptors stem from a man between 60 and 75 years old with acute or convalescent COVID-19. The CDR3 runs from the conserved cysteine through the conserved F or W. Fields, in order: J gene, clone size, D gene, V gene, CDR3 protein, CDR3 DNA. The D gene is left open where the match is weak. The size field is filled for only some rows; it gives once, few, many or a size class.

TRBJ1-1	-	TRBD1	TRBV5-6	CASKSGGATEAFF	TGTGCCAGCAAGTCAGGGGGTGCGACTGAAGCTTTCTTT
TRBJ1-2	-	TRBD1	TRBV5-1	CASSTRTGGFGYTF	TGCGCCAGCAGCACTAGGACAGGGGGATTTGGCTACACCTTC
TRBJ2-4	-	-	TRBV4-1	CASSQGGGLNIQYF	TGCGCCAGCAGCCAAGGAGGGGGTTTAAACATTCAGTACTTC
TRBJ2-7	-	-	TRBV7-9	CASSHSTGRWIEQYF	TGTGCCAGCAGCCACTCGACAGGGAGGTGGATCGAGCAGTACTTC
TRBJ1-5	-	TRBD1	TRBV18	CASSPSGTGIVQPQHF	TGTGCCAGCTCACCATCCGGGACAGGGATCGTTCAGCCCCAGCATTTT
TRBJ1-1	few	-	TRBV19	CASSIWANGNTEAFF	TGTGCCAGTAGTATATGGGCAAATGGGAACACTGAAGCTTTCTTT
TRBJ2-2	-	-	TRBV7-2	CASSSFGVGGTGELFF	TGTGCCAGCAGCTCTTTCGGGGTGGGGGGAACCGGGGAGCTGTTTTTT
TRBJ1-3	once	TRBD1	TRBV27	CASSLTGISGNTIYF	TGTGCCAGCAGTTTGACAGGGATCTCTGGAAACACCATATATTTT
TRBJ1-1	-	TRBD1	TRBV7-9	CASSLDRDTEAFF	TGTGCCAGCAGCTTGGACAGGGACACTGAAGCTTTCTTT
TRBJ2-1	-	-	TRBV9	CASSVRDIYNEQFF	TGTGCCAGCAGCGTACGGGACATCTACAATGAGCAGTTCTTC
TRBJ1-1	once	TRBD1	TRBV6-2/TRBV6-3	CASSWDRSNTEAFF	TGTGCCAGCAGCTGGGACAGATCTAACACTGAAGCTTTCTTT
TRBJ1-4	-	-	TRBV30	CAWSVQGPNEKLFF	TGTGCCTGGAGTGTACAGGGTCCTAATGAAAAACTGTTTTTT
TRBJ2-1	-	-	TRBV6-1	CASSEETEWGEQFF	TGTGCCAGCAGTGAGGAGACAGAATGGGGTGAGCAGTTCTTC
TRBJ1-5	-	-	TRBV3-1/TRBV3-2	CASSLAGEFSQPQHF	TGTGCCAGCAGCCTCGCGGGCGAATTCAGTCAGCCCCAGCATTTT
TRBJ2-5	-	TRBD2	TRBV6-5	CASSSPPGLQETQYF	TGTGCCAGCAGTTCTCCTCCGGGACTACAAGAGACCCAGTACTTC
TRBJ2-7	-	-	TRBV7-8	CASSLVRQGSYEQYF	TGTGCCAGCAGCTTAGTTAGGCAGGGGAGCTACGAGCAGTACTTC
TRBJ2-5	-	-	TRBV15	CATSSRGSQETQYF	TGTGCCACCAGCAGTCGGGGGTCACAAGAGACCCAGTACTTC
TRBJ1-2	-	-	TRBV5-6	CASSLGGAFSYYGYTF	TGTGCCAGCAGCTTAGGGGGTGCCTTTTCCTACTATGGCTACACCTTC
TRBJ1-1	-	-	TRBV10-3	CAISSGSTEAFF	TGTGCCATCAGCTCAGGGTCTACTGAAGCTTTCTTT
TRBJ2-5	-	-	TRBV5-1	CASSAALAQGGQYF	TGCGCCAGCAGCGCCGCCCTGGCTCAAGGGGGCCAGTACTTC
TRBJ1-1	-	-	TRBV7-8	CASSFEDTEAFF	TGTGCCAGCAGCTTTGAGGACACTGAAGCTTTCTTT
TRBJ1-5	-	TRBD1	TRBV6-6	CASSLGDSNNQPQHF	TGTGCCAGCAGTCTAGGGGACAGCAACAATCAGCCCCAGCATTTT
TRBJ2-3	-	TRBD2	TRBV7-9	CASSLARTSGGKSTDTQYF	TGTGCCAGCAGCTTAGCCAGGACTAGCGGGGGCAAAAGCACAGATACGCAGTATTTT
TRBJ2-7	-	-	TRBV7-2	CASSLAGGSSYEQYF	TGTGCCAGCAGCTTAGCGGGAGGAAGCTCCTACGAGCAGTACTTC
TRBJ1-5	few	-	TRBV19	CASKMDGGNQPQHF	TGTGCCAGTAAGATGGATGGAGGCAATCAGCCCCAGCATTTT
TRBJ1-1	-	-	TRBV21-1	CALARAFF	TGTGCTCTGGCTCGAGCTTTCTTT
TRBJ1-2	-	TRBD1	TRBV7-2	CASSFTGGASRYGYTF	TGTGCCAGCAGCTTCACAGGGGGCGCCTCTCGGTATGGCTACACCTTC
TRBJ2-1	-	TRBD1	TRBV13	CASRKYNRGFSDNEQFF	TGTGCCAGCAGAAAATATAACAGGGGTTTTAGCGACAATGAGCAGTTCTTC
TRBJ2-7	-	-	TRBV9	CASSVEEVSYEQYF	TGTGCCAGCAGCGTAGAAGAAGTTAGCTACGAGCAGTACTTC
TRBJ2-5	-	TRBD2	TRBV2	CAQRGETQYF	TGTGCCCAGCGGGGGGAGACCCAGTACTTC
TRBJ2-3	-	TRBD2	TRBV6-2/TRBV6-3	CASSPGSSGSTDTQYF	TGTGCCAGCAGCCCTGGGTCTAGCGGGTCCACAGATACGCAGTATTTT
TRBJ2-7	-	TRBD1	TRBV7-6	CASSLLGQPFYEQYF	TGTGCCAGCAGCTTACTGGGACAGCCTTTCTACGAGCAGTACTTC
TRBJ1-2	-	TRBD1	TRBV7-3	CASRKGDSLGYGYTF	TGTGCCAGCAGAAAAGGGGACAGCCTTGGCTATGGCTACACCTTC
TRBJ2-5	-	TRBD1	TRBV6-2/TRBV6-3	CASSYPPTGAEETQYF	TGTGCCAGCAGTTACCCGCCGACAGGGGCTGAAGAGACCCAGTACTTC
TRBJ2-1	-	-	TRBV7-6	CASSYRDSYNEQFF	TGTGCCAGCAGCTACCGGGACTCTTACAATGAGCAGTTCTTC
TRBJ2-5	-	TRBD2	TRBV28	CASSLRRSGRGETQYF	TGTGCCAGCAGTTTACGGCGTAGCGGGAGGGGAGAGACCCAGTACTTC
TRBJ2-2	once	-	TRBV19	CASSQEGWNTGELFF	TGTGCCAGCAGCCAGGAGGGCTGGAACACCGGGGAGCTGTTTTTT
TRBJ2-7	few	-	TRBV10-1	CASSESASYEQYF	TGCGCCAGCAGTGAGTCTGCTAGCTACGAGCAGTACTTC
TRBJ2-1	-	TRBD2	TRBV5-1	CASSLAGTSGSWADNEQFF	TGCGCCAGCAGCTTGGCCGGGACTAGCGGGAGTTGGGCAGACAATGAGCAGTTCTTC
TRBJ1-2	-	TRBD1	TRBV30	CAWSLTGTGTYGYTF	TGTGCCTGGAGTTTAACCGGGACAGGGACCTATGGCTACACCTTC
TRBJ2-1	-	-	TRBV18	CASSPDRYNEQFF	TGTGCCAGCTCACCCGACAGATACAATGAGCAGTTCTTC
TRBJ2-7	-	TRBD1	TRBV30	CAYRDRGSYEQYF	TGTGCCTACCGGGACAGGGGATCCTACGAGCAGTACTTC
TRBJ2-5	-	TRBD2	TRBV10-3	CAIRGTSQGEETQYF	TGTGCCATCAGGGGGACTAGTCAGGGAGAAGAGACCCAGTACTTC
TRBJ2-2	-	-	TRBV3-1/TRBV3-2	CASSEHGVGASGGELFF	TGTGCCAGCAGCGAGCATGGGGTAGGGGCAAGTGGCGGGGAGCTGTTTTTT
TRBJ1-5	few	-	TRBV18	CASSPPGRGDQPQHF	TGTGCCAGCTCACCACCGGGGAGGGGAGATCAGCCCCAGCATTTT
TRBJ1-1	once	TRBD1	TRBV5-1	CASSSDPGQLNTEAFF	TGCGCCAGCAGCTCGGACCCGGGACAGTTGAACACTGAAGCTTTCTTT
TRBJ2-3	-	-	TRBV7-8	CASSPSNTDTQYF	TGTGCCAGCAGCCCGAGCAACACAGATACGCAGTATTTT
TRBJ2-1	once	TRBD2	TRBV30	CAWSVLLPSGGIYEQFF	TGTGCCTGGAGTGTACTGCTCCCTAGCGGGGGCATATATGAGCAGTTCTTC